This T cell receptor beta chain was documented in a study of shared clonotypes between healthy human individuals. About the research overall: Three plates were used per donor for CD4 naive, three for CD4 memory, two for CD8 naive and one for CD8 memory.

CD8 cells regarded as naive lacked CD45RO, were positively chosen for CCR7, and omitted terminally differentiated effector memory CD45RA+ cells. Recent acute infections and vaccinations were absent in the healthy HIV-negative adult donors. Assay runs were performed at deep level. Using immunoSEQ multiplex PCR, the repertoire was profiled, and TCRdb retains in-frame clones only, with some absent. The sample has 2 million to 2.5 million clones; approximately 95% are singletons. This CDR3 region has 18 residues. The V gene end was trimmed by 5 bases and the J gene end by 2 bases; junction bases not matched to a gene: 15. Germline values: CDR1 SEHNR, CDR2 FQNEAQ (reference sequence). General observations from the study: Blood was the sole source, and tissue repertoires probably differ.

As regards this clone: The target antigen is unknown.

This sequence was found in a man in his late teens or twenties in good health. Specimen: naive CD8+ T cells sorted from blood. The V and J genes are TRBV7-9 and TRBJ2-3; TRBD2 agrees at 8 bases. The CDR3 DNA follows: TGTGCCAGCAGCAACGGGAGGGGGGGCTCCGCATTCACAGATACGCAGTATTTT. Its translation is CASSNGRGGSAFTDTQYF.